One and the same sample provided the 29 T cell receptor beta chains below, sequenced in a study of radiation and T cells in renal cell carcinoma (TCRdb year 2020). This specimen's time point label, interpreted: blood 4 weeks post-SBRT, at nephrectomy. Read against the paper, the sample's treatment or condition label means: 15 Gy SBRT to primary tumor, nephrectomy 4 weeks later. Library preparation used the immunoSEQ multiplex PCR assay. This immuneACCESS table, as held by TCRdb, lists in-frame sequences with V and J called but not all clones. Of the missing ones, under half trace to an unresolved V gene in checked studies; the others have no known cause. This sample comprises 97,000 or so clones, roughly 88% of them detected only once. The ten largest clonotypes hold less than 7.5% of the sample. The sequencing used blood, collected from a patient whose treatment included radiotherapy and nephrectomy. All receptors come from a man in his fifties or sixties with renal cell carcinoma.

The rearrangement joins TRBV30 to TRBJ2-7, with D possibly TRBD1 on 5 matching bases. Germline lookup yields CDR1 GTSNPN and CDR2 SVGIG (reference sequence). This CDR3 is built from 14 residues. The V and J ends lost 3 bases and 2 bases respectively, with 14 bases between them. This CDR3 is CAWRPRVSPYEQYF. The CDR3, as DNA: TGTGCCTGGAGGCCCAGGGTAAGCCCCTACGAGCAGTACTTC.

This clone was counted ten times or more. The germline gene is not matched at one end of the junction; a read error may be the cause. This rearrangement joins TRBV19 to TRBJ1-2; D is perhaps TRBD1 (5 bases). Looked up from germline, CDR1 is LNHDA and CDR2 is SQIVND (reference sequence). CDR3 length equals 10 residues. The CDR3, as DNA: TGTGCCAGTGCGCGTAGGACACTAGTCTTC. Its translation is CASARRTLVF.

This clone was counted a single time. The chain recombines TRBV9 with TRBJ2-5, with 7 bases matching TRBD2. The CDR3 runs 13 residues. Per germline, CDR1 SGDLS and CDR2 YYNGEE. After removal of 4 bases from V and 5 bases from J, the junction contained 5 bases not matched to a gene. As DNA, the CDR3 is TGTGCCAGCAGCACCGGGACTACTGAGACCCAGTACTTC. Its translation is CASSTGTTETQYF. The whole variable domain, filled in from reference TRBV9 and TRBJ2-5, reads DSGVTQTPKHLITATGQRVTLRCSPRSGDLSVYWYQQSLDQGLQFLIQYYNGEERAKGNILERFSAQQFPDLHSELNLSSLELGDSALYFCASSTGTTETQYFGPGTRLLVL.

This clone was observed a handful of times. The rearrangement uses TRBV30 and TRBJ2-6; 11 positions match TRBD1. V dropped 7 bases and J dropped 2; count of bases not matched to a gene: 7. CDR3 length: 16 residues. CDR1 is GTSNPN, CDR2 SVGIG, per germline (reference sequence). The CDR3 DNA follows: TGTGCCTTCAGGCGGGACAGGGGGACTGGGGCCAACGTCCTGACTTTC. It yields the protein CAFRRDRGTGANVLTF. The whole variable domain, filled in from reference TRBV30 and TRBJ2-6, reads SQTIHQWPATLVQPVGSPLSLECTVEGTSNPNLYWYRQAAGRGLQLLFYSVGIGQISSEVPQNLSASRPQDRQFILSSKKLLLSDSGFYLCAFRRDRGTGANVLTFGAGSRLTVL.

The CDR3 here is CASSFGGGTDTQYF. The CDR3 DNA reads TGTGCCAGCAGCTTCGGGGGTGGCACAGATACGCAGTATTTT. The chain couples TRBV11-3 to TRBJ2-3; the D gene is possibly TRBD2 (6 bases). Per germline, CDR1 SGHNT and CDR2 YENEEA. The CDR3 is made up of 14 amino acids. V was pared by 3 bases and J by 1 base, with 8 bases between.

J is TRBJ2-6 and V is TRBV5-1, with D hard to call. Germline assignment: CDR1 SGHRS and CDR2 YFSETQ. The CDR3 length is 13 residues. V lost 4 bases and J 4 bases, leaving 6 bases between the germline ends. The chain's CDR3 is CASSPIGANVLTF. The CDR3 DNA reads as TGCGCCAGCAGCCCCATAGGGGCCAACGTCCTGACTTTC. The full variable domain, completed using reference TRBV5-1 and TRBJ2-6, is KAGVTQTPRYLIKTRGQQVTLSCSPISGHRSVSWYQQTPGQGLQFLFEYFSETQRNKGNFPGRFSGRQFSNSRSEMNVSTLELGDSALYLCASSPIGANVLTFGAGSRLTVL.

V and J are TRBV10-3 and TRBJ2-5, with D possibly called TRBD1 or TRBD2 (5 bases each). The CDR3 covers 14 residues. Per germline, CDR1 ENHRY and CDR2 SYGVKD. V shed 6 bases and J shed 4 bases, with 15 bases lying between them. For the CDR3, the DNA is TGTGCCATCAGCCCCGACCCGAGGGGAGAGACCCAGTACTTC. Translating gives CAISPDPRGETQYF.

The DNA for the CDR3 is TGTGCCAGTAGAGTCGGATTAAGCGGGAGCGTCACAGATACGCAGTATTTT. Its protein is CASRVGLSGSVTDTQYF. The chain links TRBV19 to TRBJ2-3, with 8 bases fitting TRBD2. J was trimmed by 2 bases and V by 6 bases; bases with no gene match: 13. The CDR3 has 17 residues. CDR1 is LNHDA and CDR2 is SQIVND in the germline V gene (reference sequence).

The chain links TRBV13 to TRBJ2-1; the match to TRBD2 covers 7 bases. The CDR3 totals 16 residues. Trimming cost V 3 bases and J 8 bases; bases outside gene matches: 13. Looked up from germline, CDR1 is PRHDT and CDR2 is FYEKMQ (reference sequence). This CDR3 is CASSLGLRMGKDEQFF. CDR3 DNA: TGTGCCAGCAGCTTGGGACTACGCATGGGAAAGGATGAGCAGTTCTTC.

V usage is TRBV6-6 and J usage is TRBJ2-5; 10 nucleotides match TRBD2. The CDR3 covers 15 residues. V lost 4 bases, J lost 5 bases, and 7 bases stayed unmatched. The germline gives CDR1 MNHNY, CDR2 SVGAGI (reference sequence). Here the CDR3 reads CASSSSGSSGETQYF. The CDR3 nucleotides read TGTGCCAGCAGTTCTAGCGGGAGTTCGGGTGAGACCCAGTACTTC.

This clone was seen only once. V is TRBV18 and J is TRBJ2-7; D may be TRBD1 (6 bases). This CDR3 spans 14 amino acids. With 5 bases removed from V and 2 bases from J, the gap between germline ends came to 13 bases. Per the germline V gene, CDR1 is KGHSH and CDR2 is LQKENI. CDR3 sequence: CASSTQQGTYEQYF. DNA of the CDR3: TGTGCCAGCTCAACTCAACAGGGAACCTACGAGCAGTACTTC.

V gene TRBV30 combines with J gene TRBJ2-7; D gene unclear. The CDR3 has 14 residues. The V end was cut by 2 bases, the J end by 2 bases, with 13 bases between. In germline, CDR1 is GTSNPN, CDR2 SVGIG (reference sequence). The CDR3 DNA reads TGTGCCTGGAGTCCGATGGACCGTGCCTACGAGCAGTACTTC. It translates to CAWSPMDRAYEQYF. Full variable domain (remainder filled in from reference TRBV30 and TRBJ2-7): SQTIHQWPATLVQPVGSPLSLECTVEGTSNPNLYWYRQAAGRGLQLLFYSVGIGQISSEVPQNLSASRPQDRQFILSSKKLLLSDSGFYLCAWSPMDRAYEQYFGPGTRLTVT.

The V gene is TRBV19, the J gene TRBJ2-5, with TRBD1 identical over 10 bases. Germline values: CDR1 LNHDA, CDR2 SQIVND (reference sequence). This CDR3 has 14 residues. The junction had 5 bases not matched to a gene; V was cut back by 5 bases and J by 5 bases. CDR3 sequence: CASSEGQGWETQYF. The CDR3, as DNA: TGTGCCAGTAGTGAGGGACAGGGGTGGGAGACCCAGTACTTC.

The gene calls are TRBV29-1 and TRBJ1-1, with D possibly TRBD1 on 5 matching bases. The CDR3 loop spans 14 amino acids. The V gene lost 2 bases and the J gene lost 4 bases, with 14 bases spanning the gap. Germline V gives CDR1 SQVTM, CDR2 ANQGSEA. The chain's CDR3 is CSVETLGGSTEAFF. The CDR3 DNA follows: TGCAGCGTTGAAACCCTCGGGGGGAGCACTGAAGCTTTCTTT.

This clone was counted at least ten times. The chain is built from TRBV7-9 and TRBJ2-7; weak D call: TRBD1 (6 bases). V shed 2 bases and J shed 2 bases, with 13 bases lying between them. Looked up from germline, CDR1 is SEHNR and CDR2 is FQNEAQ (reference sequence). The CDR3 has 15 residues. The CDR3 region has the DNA TGTGCCAGCAGCTTAATTACAGGGAAAACCTACGAGCAGTACTTC. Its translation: CASSLITGKTYEQYF.

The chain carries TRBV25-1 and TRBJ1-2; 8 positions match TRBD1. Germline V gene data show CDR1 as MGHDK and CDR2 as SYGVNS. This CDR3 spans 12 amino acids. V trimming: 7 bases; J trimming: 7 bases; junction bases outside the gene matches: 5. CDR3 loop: CASNGDRLGYTF. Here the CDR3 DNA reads TGTGCCAGCAACGGGGACAGGCTTGGCTACACCTTC.

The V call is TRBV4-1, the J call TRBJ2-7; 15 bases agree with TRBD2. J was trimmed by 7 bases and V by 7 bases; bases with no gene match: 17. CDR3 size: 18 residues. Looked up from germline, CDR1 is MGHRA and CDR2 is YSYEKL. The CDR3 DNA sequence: TGCGCCAGCATTAATATCCCCGGGACTAGCGGGAGGAGGAGGGAGCAGTACTTC. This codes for CASINIPGTSGRRREQYF.

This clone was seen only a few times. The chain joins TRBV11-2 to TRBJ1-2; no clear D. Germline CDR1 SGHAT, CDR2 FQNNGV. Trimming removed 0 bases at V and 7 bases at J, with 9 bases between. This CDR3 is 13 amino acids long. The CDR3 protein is CASSLDSSGGYTF. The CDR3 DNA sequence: TGTGCCAGCAGCTTAGATAGCTCGGGTGGCTACACCTTC.

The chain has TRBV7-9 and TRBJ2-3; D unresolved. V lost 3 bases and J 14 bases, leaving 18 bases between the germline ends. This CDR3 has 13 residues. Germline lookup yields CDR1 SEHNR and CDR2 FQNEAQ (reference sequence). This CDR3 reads CASSFDRVESGYF. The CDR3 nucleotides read TGTGCCAGCAGCTTCGATCGAGTAGAAAGTGGGTATTTT.

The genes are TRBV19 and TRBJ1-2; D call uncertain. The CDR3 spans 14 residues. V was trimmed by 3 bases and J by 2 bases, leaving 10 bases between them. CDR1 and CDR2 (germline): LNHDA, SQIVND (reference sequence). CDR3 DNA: TGTGCCAGTAGTATCAGGTCCTCAAACTATGGCTACACCTTC. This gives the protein CASSIRSSNYGYTF.

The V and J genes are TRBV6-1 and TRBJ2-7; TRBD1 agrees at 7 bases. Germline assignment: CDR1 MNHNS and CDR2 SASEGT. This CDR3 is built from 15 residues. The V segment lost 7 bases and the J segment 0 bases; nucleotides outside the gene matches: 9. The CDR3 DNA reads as TGTGCCAGCACCACGTCGACAGGGCACTCCTACGAGCAGTACTTC. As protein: CASTTSTGHSYEQYF.

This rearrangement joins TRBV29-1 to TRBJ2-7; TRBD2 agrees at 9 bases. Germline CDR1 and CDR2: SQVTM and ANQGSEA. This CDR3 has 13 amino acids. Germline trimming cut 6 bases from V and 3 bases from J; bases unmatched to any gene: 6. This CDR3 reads CSVATSGGYEQYF. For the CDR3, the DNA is TGCAGCGTCGCGACTAGCGGAGGCTACGAGCAGTACTTC.

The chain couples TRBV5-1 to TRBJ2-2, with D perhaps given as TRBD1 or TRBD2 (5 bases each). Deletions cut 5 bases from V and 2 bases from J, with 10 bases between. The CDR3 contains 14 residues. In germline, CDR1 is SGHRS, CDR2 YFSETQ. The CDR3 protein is CASRRDGNTGELFF. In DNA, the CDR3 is TGCGCCAGCAGAAGGGACGGTAACACCGGGGAGCTGTTTTTT.

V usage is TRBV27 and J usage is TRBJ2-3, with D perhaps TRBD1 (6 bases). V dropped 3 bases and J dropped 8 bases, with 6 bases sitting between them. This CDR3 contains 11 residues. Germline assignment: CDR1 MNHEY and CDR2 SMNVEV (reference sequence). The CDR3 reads CASSLGATQYF. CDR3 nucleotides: TGTGCCAGCAGTTTGGGGGCTACGCAGTATTTT.

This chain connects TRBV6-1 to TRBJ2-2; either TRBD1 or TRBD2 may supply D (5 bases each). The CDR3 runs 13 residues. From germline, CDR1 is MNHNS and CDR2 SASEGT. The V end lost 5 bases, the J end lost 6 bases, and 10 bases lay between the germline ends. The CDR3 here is CASSYGGAGELFF. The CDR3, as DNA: TGTGCCAGCAGTTATGGGGGAGCCGGGGAGCTGTTTTTT.

CDR3 amino acids: CASKGGLAGDSSYNEQFF. As DNA, the CDR3 is TGTGCCAGTAAAGGGGGACTAGCGGGCGACAGCTCCTACAATGAGCAGTTCTTC. This chain links TRBV19 with TRBJ2-1; TRBD2 matches at 12 bases. V dropped 7 bases and J dropped 0; count of bases not matched to a gene: 10. CDR3 length equals 18 residues. CDR1 is LNHDA, CDR2 SQIVND, per germline (reference sequence).

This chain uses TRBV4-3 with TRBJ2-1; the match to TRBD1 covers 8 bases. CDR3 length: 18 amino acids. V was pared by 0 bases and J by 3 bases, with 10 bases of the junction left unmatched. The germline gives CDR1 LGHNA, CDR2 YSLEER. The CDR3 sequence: CASSQERMGTGYYNEQFF. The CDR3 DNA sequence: TGCGCCAGCAGCCAAGAGAGGATGGGGACAGGTTACTACAATGAGCAGTTCTTC.

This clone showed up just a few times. CDR3 sequence reads: CASSLEAGSYNEQFF. Written as DNA, the CDR3 is TGTGCCAGCAGCTTGGAAGCGGGTTCCTACAATGAGCAGTTCTTC. The chain uses TRBV5-5 and TRBJ2-1, with D possibly being TRBD2 (6 bases). Germline-derived CDR1 and CDR2 are SGHKS and YYEKEE (reference sequence). There are 15 residues in the CDR3. Trimming left V 0 bases short and J 1 base short, with 8 bases between.

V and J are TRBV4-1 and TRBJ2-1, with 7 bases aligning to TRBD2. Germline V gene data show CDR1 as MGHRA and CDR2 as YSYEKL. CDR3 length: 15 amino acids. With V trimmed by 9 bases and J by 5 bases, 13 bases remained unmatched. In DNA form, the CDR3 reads TGCGCCAGTTCCCCTTCTAGCGGTCCTAACAATGAGCAGTTCTTC. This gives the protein CASSPSSGPNNEQFF.